This record covers a single T cell receptor beta chain. Each CDR3 protein is one row after TCRdb ran MiXCR on the 5' RACE reads. The table records about 23,000 distinct CDR3 sequences, roughly 29% of them present only once. CDR1 is SEHNR, CDR2 FQNEAQ, per germline (reference sequence). This CDR3 spans 14 amino acids. V was cut by 1 base and J by 6 bases, with 11 bases left in between. This sequence was found in a female donor with breast cancer. Source material: tumor-infiltrating naive CD4+ T cells sorted from the breast tumor. Sample subset: naive CD4+ T cells, CD4+CD45RA+CD25-. V and J are TRBV7-9 and TRBJ2-3; D gene unclear. The CDR3 bases are TGTGCCAGCAGCTTAGGGGTGGAGACGGATACGCAGTATTTT. It codes for CASSLGVETDTQYF. The variable domain in full, completed from reference TRBV7-9 and TRBJ2-3, reads DTGVSQNPRHKITKRGQNVTFRCDPISEHNRLYWYRQTLGQGPEFLTYFQNEAQLEKSRLLSDRFSAERPKGSFSTLEIQRTEQGDSAMYLCASSLGVETDTQYFGPGTRLTVL.